The 20 T cell receptor beta chains reported below all come from one sample, sequenced in a study of cytomegalovirus exposure and HLA in healthy donors. The table came from immunoSEQ multiplex PCR; TCRdb's copy has only in-frame clones and leaves some out. The repertoire has 110,000 or so clones, approximately 85% of them found once; the top ten carry nearly 5%. The sample was PBMCs. The receptors here all came from a young man in good health and CMV-seronegative.

The chain employs TRBV6-5 and TRBJ2-3; 8 nucleotides agree with TRBD2. CDR3 length: 15 residues. Per the germline V gene, CDR1 is MNHEY and CDR2 is SVGAGI. V shed 5 bases, J shed 3 bases, and the junction held 7 bases outside the gene matches. The CDR3 reads CASSVSGKGTDTQYF. The DNA of the CDR3 is TGTGCCAGCAGTGTTAGCGGGAAGGGGACAGATACGCAGTATTTT.

The chain uses TRBV30 and TRBJ2-7, with 8 nucleotides matching TRBD2. The CDR3 covers 15 residues. Trimming removed 4 bases from V and 6 bases from J; junction bases left unmatched: 14. CDR1 GTSNPN and CDR2 SVGIG come from the germline V gene (reference sequence). In nucleotides, the CDR3 is TGTGCCTGGATACCCCGGGAGGGGAGCCAGACCGAGCAGTACTTC. As protein: CAWIPREGSQTEQYF.

This clone was picked up a small number of times. This rearrangement joins TRBV27 to TRBJ1-4; 7 bases fit TRBD1. The V segment lost 6 bases and the J segment 4 bases; nucleotides outside the gene matches: 5. The germline CDR1 and CDR2 sequences are MNHEY and SMNVEV (reference sequence). CDR3 size: 14 residues. CDR3 amino acids: CASRRQGVNEKLFF. The CDR3 DNA reads TGTGCCAGCAGAAGACAGGGAGTTAATGAAAAACTGTTTTTT.

This chain joins TRBV5-6 and TRBJ2-7; 7 bases match TRBD1. The CDR3 is made up of 14 amino acids. Germline lookup yields CDR1 SGHDT and CDR2 YYEEEE. V lost 0 bases and J lost 5; bases outside the gene matches: 5. CDR3 sequence (DNA): TGTGCCAGCAGCTTGGACAGGGGTTTGGACGAGCAGTACTTC. It encodes CASSLDRGLDEQYF.

The rearrangement joins TRBV27 to TRBJ2-1; D is unclear. There are 15 residues in the CDR3. Germline CDR1 MNHEY, CDR2 SMNVEV (reference sequence). Between the trimmed V and J ends, which lost 2 bases and 4 bases, there was a span of 12 bases. The CDR3 nucleotides are TGTGCCAGCAGTTTACTAGGCCTACTTTACAATGAGCAGTTCTTC. Amino acids: CASSLLGLLYNEQFF.

The rearrangement links TRBV7-9 to TRBJ2-3; the D gene is possibly TRBD2 (5 bases). V was clipped by 4 bases and J by 0 bases, with 11 bases between them. The CDR3 totals 15 residues. Germline V gene lookup returns CDR1 SEHNR and CDR2 FQNEAQ (reference sequence). As DNA, the CDR3 is TGTGCCAGCAGCTCTATCGGGATCAGCACAGATACGCAGTATTTT. Residues: CASSSIGISTDTQYF. Full variable domain (missing parts from reference TRBV7-9 and TRBJ2-3): DTGVSQNPRHKITKRGQNVTFRCDPISEHNRLYWYRQTLGQGPEFLTYFQNEAQLEKSRLLSDRFSAERPKGSFSTLEIQRTEQGDSAMYLCASSSIGISTDTQYFGPGTRLTVL.

The chain is built from TRBV6-1 and TRBJ1-3; 7 bases agree with TRBD1. V shed 2 bases and J 0 bases; nucleotides not matched to a gene: 7. The CDR3 spans 17 residues. Germline CDR1 is MNHNS and CDR2 is SASEGT. As DNA, the CDR3 is TGTGCCAGCAGTGAAAAGACAGGGTATAGCTCTGGAAACACCATATATTTT. Translation gives CASSEKTGYSSGNTIYF.

This chain connects TRBV4-1 to TRBJ2-7, with D possibly matching TRBD1 (6 bases). V lost 3 bases and J 5 bases, leaving 23 bases between the germline ends. Germline V gives CDR1 MGHRA, CDR2 YSYEKL. The CDR3 sequence is 17 residues long. CDR3 bases: TGCGCCAGCAGCCAGCGGCAGTTATCAGGGGTTCTCAACGAGCAGTACTTC. It encodes CASSQRQLSGVLNEQYF.

This rearrangement joins TRBV5-4 to TRBJ2-3, with no clear D. CDR1 and CDR2 from the germline V gene are SGHNT and YYREEE (reference sequence). V dropped 3 bases and J dropped 5 bases, with 7 bases sitting between them. The CDR3 length is 12 residues. CDR3 nucleotide sequence: TGTGCCAGCAGCTGGCCCAAAGATACGCAGTATTTT. Translation: CASSWPKDTQYF.

This clone has just one count. Here the CDR3 reads CASSSSTGPGTGELFF. The CDR3 bases are TGCGCCAGCAGCTCCTCGACAGGCCCGGGGACCGGGGAGCTGTTTTTT. The chain couples TRBV5-1 to TRBJ2-2; perhaps TRBD1 as D (6 bases). The germline V gene has CDR1 SGHRS and CDR2 YFSETQ. CDR3 length: 16 residues. V gave up 3 bases and J gave up 5 bases, with 17 bases separating them.

CDR3 protein: CASSPTGGGAGETQYF. CDR3 DNA: TGTGCCAGTAGTCCCACTGGCGGGGGGGCCGGGGAGACCCAGTACTTC. The V call is TRBV19, the J call TRBJ2-5; 9 nucleotides align to TRBD2. CDR1 is LNHDA, CDR2 SQIVND, per germline (reference sequence). CDR3 length: 16 residues. Trimming cost V 5 bases and J 5 bases; bases outside gene matches: 12.

The J gene is TRBJ2-1, the V gene TRBV11-3; D is undetermined. Trimming left V 5 bases short and J 7 bases short, with 9 bases between. This CDR3 spans 12 amino acids. Germline V gives CDR1 SGHNT, CDR2 YENEEA. In DNA form, the CDR3 reads TGTGCCAGCAGCCCCCGTTCTAATGAGCAGTTCTTC. Translation: CASSPRSNEQFF. Supplemented by reference TRBV11-3 and TRBJ2-1, the full variable domain reads EAGVVQSPRYKIIEKKQPVAFWCNPISGHNTLYWYLQNLGQGPELLIRYENEEAVDDSQLPKDRFSAERLKGVDSTLKIQPAELGDSAVYLCASSPRSNEQFFGPGTRLTVL.

The V call is TRBV15, the J call TRBJ1-2; 7 bases agree with TRBD1. CDR1 LNHNV and CDR2 YYDKDF come from the germline V gene (reference sequence). CDR3 length: 18 residues. Germline trimming cut 1 base from V and 5 bases from J; bases unmatched to any gene: 16. The CDR3 protein is CATSRGRGQAPGPYGYTF. CDR3 DNA sequence: TGTGCCACCAGCAGAGGAAGGGGGCAGGCCCCGGGGCCTTATGGCTACACCTTC.

This chain connects TRBV6-1 to TRBJ2-5; 12 bases align to TRBD2. The length of the CDR3 is 14 residues. V trimming: 9 bases; J trimming: 4 bases; junction bases outside the gene matches: 6. Germline CDR1 and CDR2: MNHNS and SASEGT. Written as DNA, the CDR3 is TGTGCCAGTCCTAGCGGGAGGGTAGGAGAGACCCAGTACTTC. Amino acids: CASPSGRVGETQYF.

J is TRBJ2-5 and V is TRBV6-6, with 9 bases that match TRBD2. The CDR3 runs to 14 residues. After removal of 8 bases from V and 9 bases from J, the junction contained 13 bases not matched to a gene. Germline CDR1 MNHNY, CDR2 SVGAGI (reference sequence). CDR3 amino acids: CASAGGGGVPAQYF. The CDR3 coding sequence is TGTGCCAGCGCTGGCGGGGGGGGAGTACCGGCCCAGTACTTC.

This clone was recorded a few times. This chain uses TRBV28 with TRBJ1-5; 7 bases are shared with TRBD1. The CDR3 has 15 residues. Germline V lookup: CDR1 MDHEN, CDR2 SYDVKM. V shed 6 bases, J shed 1 base, and the junction held 6 bases outside the gene matches. The DNA for the CDR3 is TGTGCCAGCAGCCGCTGGGGACAGAGCAATCAGCCCCAGCATTTT. Its translation is CASSRWGQSNQPQHF.

This chain links TRBV9 with TRBJ2-6; D may be TRBD1 (6 bases). CDR3 length equals 14 residues. CDR1 and CDR2 (germline): SGDLS, YYNGEE. The V end was cut by 3 bases, the J end by 2 bases, with 6 bases between. DNA of the CDR3: TGTGCCAGCAGCGCAGGGGCTGGGGCCAACGTCCTGACTTTC. Translation: CASSAGAGANVLTF. Combining the CDR3 with reference TRBV9 and TRBJ2-6 gives the whole variable domain DSGVTQTPKHLITATGQRVTLRCSPRSGDLSVYWYQQSLDQGLQFLIQYYNGEERAKGNILERFSAQQFPDLHSELNLSSLELGDSALYFCASSAGAGANVLTFGAGSRLTVL.

The V and J genes are TRBV12-5 and TRBJ1-1, with D tentatively TRBD1 (5 bases). CDR3 length: 15 amino acids. V lost 2 bases to trimming and J lost 4 bases, with 14 bases between them. Germline V lookup: CDR1 LGHNT, CDR2 FRNRAP. The CDR3 loop is CASGLLSGRGTEAFF. CDR3 DNA: TGTGCTAGTGGTTTGCTCTCGGGTAGGGGCACTGAAGCTTTCTTT.

This clone was observed a few times. The chain couples TRBV2 to TRBJ1-4; D call uncertain. The germline V gene has CDR1 SNHLY and CDR2 FYNNEI. The CDR3 runs 13 residues. V shed 4 bases and J shed 8 bases, with 11 bases lying between them. Written as DNA, the CDR3 is TGTGCCAGCAGTGGAGGCACCCTCGAAAAACTGTTTTTT. Translation gives CASSGGTLEKLFF.

A single count supports this clone. The rearrangement joins TRBV6-5 to TRBJ1-1; D may be TRBD1 (5 bases). This CDR3 has 12 residues. V lost 10 bases and J lost 6, with 15 bases in between. Looked up from germline, CDR1 is MNHEY and CDR2 is SVGAGI. The CDR3 DNA reads as TGTGCCACCCTAGGGGTGTCGTCTGAAGCTTTCTTT. Amino acid sequence: CATLGVSSEAFF.